The 10 T cell receptor beta chains given below trace back to one sample, sequenced in a study of blood T cell repertoires in COVID-19. TCRdb's copy holds only in-frame clones and misses some; the assay was immunoSEQ multiplex PCR. The sample carries 150,000 to 200,000 clones, 65% to 80% recorded once. Sequences were obtained from PBMCs or T cells enriched from blood (not recorded which). These receptors all stem from a woman between 45 and 60 years old with acute COVID-19.

The chain recombines TRBV6-1 with TRBJ1-1; 10 bases map to TRBD1. The junction had 6 bases not matched to a gene; V was cut back by 2 bases and J by 6 bases. CDR1 and CDR2 (germline): MNHNS, SASEGT. The CDR3 has 15 residues. Written as DNA, the CDR3 is TGTGCCAGCAGTGAAAGGGGACAGGGGAGGTCTGAAGCTTTCTTT. Translation: CASSERGQGRSEAFF.

V and J are TRBV3-1 (or the pseudogene TRBV3-2) and TRBJ2-1; TRBD1 matches at 8 bases. The germline V gene encodes CDR1 LGHDT and CDR2 YNNKEL (reference sequence). After removal of 2 bases from V and 1 base from J, the junction contained 7 bases not matched to a gene. This CDR3 comprises 17 residues. The CDR3 coding sequence is TGTGCCAGCAGCCAACCTAGGACAGGGAAATCCTACAATGAGCAGTTCTTC. Protein sequence: CASSQPRTGKSYNEQFF.

The chain is built from TRBV5-1 and TRBJ1-2, with 8 positions matching TRBD1. The CDR3 loop spans 15 amino acids. CDR1 is SGHRS, CDR2 YFSETQ, per germline. Trimming removed 1 base from V and 2 bases from J; junction bases left unmatched: 4. The CDR3 is CASSLTGQANYGYTF. DNA for the CDR3: TGCGCCAGCAGCTTGACGGGACAGGCAAACTATGGCTACACCTTC.

The chain joins TRBV25-1 to TRBJ1-1; D is uncertain. The length of the CDR3 is 12 residues. From germline, CDR1 is MGHDK and CDR2 SYGVNS. V dropped 3 bases and J dropped 6 bases, with 8 bases sitting between them. The CDR3 spells CASSEPYSEAFF. CDR3 DNA sequence: TGTGCCAGCAGTGAGCCGTACTCTGAAGCTTTCTTT. Using reference TRBV25-1 and TRBJ1-1 for the parts outside the CDR3, the full variable domain is EADIYQTPRYLVIGTGKKITLECSQTMGHDKMYWYQQDPGMELHLIHYSYGVNSTEKGDLSSESTVSRIRTEHFPLTLESARPSHTSQYLCASSEPYSEAFFGQGTRLTVV.

The V gene is TRBV12-3 or TRBV12-4, the J gene TRBJ1-2, with 8 positions matching TRBD1. The CDR3 is made up of 13 amino acids. Losses at the gene ends were 6 bases for V and 7 bases for J; bases not matched to a gene: 7. CDR3: CASRDRVVGGYTF. The CDR3, as DNA: TGTGCCAGCAGGGACAGGGTAGTTGGTGGCTACACCTTC.

The chain links TRBV11-2 to TRBJ1-2; 8 bases fit TRBD1. The length of the CDR3 is 16 residues. V dropped 0 bases and J dropped 5; count of bases not matched to a gene: 8. The germline gives CDR1 SGHAT, CDR2 FQNNGV. The DNA of the CDR3 is TGTGCCAGCAGCTTAGAAGAACGGACAGGGCCGTATGGCTACACCTTC. Amino acid sequence: CASSLEERTGPYGYTF.

J is TRBJ1-1 and V is TRBV28, with D unresolved. The CDR3 has 14 residues. Germline-derived CDR1 and CDR2 are MDHEN and SYDVKM. Between the trimmed V and J ends, which lost 6 bases and 0 bases, there was a span of 11 bases. DNA of the CDR3: TGTGCCAGCAGCCCTACAGCTCTGAACACTGAAGCTTTCTTT. Protein sequence: CASSPTALNTEAFF.

This chain joins TRBV6-5 and TRBJ2-5, with D perhaps TRBD1 (6 bases). CDR3 length equals 15 residues. V lost 6 bases to trimming and J lost 2 bases, with 16 bases between them. Germline lookup yields CDR1 MNHEY and CDR2 SVGAGI. CDR3 region: CASSLSTGSQETQYF. CDR3 nucleotides: TGTGCCAGCAGCCTATCAACAGGGTCTCAAGAGACCCAGTACTTC.

V usage is TRBV19 and J usage is TRBJ1-1; 9 bases map to TRBD1. The CDR3 covers 14 residues. The germline V gene has CDR1 LNHDA and CDR2 SQIVND (reference sequence). V lost 5 bases, J lost 6 bases, and 7 bases stayed unmatched. CDR3 sequence reads: CASSLRDRVAEAFF. CDR3 nucleotides: TGTGCCAGTAGTCTCCGGGACAGGGTCGCTGAAGCTTTCTTT.

This clone was recorded only once. V gene TRBV9 combines with J gene TRBJ1-1; 8 positions match TRBD1. The V and J ends lost 4 bases and 4 bases, in that order; junction bases with no gene match: 6. Germline values: CDR1 SGDLS, CDR2 YYNGEE. The CDR3 has 14 amino acids. As DNA, the CDR3 is TGTGCCAGCAGCCCCCGGACAGGGACCACTGAAGCTTTCTTT. Amino acid sequence: CASSPRTGTTEAFF.